This TCR beta chain was identified in a study of cytomegalovirus exposure and HLA in healthy donors. Points from the study as a whole: In a later analysis, V- and J-gene trimming of beta chains associated with a DCLRE1C missense variant, replicated independently.

PCR employed 60 Vbeta and 13 Jbeta primers. Clones were sequenced by immunoSEQ multiplex PCR, and TCRdb holds only the in-frame ones, with some missing. The sample yields approximately 37,000 clones, 75% to 90% seen once. As for this clone: Its antigen is unidentified.

The V and J ends lost 1 base and 7 bases respectively, with 11 bases between them. The CDR3 contains 15 residues. Germline V lookup: CDR1 LNHDA, CDR2 SQIVND (reference sequence). V is TRBV19 and J is TRBJ1-6; D may be TRBD1 (5 bases). The receptor was derived from a male donor in good health and CMV-seronegative. Sequenced material: PBMCs. CDR3 DNA: TGTGCCAGTAGTATAGTCTCAGGGCGGAATTCACCCCTCCACTTT. It is translated as CASSIVSGRNSPLHF.